The 11 T cell receptor beta chains listed next were all sequenced from one sample in a study of cytomegalovirus exposure and HLA in healthy donors. With 60 Vbeta and 13 Jbeta primers, the PCR was carried out. Generated by immunoSEQ multiplex PCR, the TCRdb table keeps only in-frame clones and is missing some. The sample consists of about 200,000 clones, roughly 82% of them appearing once. Sequencing was done on a sample of PBMCs. These receptors were taken from a man in his forties or fifties in good health and CMV-seropositive.

The chain carries TRBV7-9 and TRBJ2-5; 9 nucleotides match TRBD2. The CDR3 is 17 amino acids. V gave up 5 bases and J gave up 2 bases; unmatched junction bases: 12. Germline loops: CDR1 SEHNR, CDR2 FQNEAQ (reference sequence). The CDR3 sequence is CASSAGTSKLAQETQYF. CDR3 sequence (DNA): TGTGCCAGCAGCGCCGGGACTAGCAAACTAGCGCAAGAGACCCAGTACTTC.

This clone was recorded only once. The chain joins TRBV5-1 to TRBJ1-2; 10 bases map to TRBD1. CDR1 is SGHRS and CDR2 is YFSETQ in the germline V gene. Trimming at V came to 7 bases and at J to 4 bases, leaving 13 bases not matched to a gene. CDR3 size: 16 residues. Written as DNA, the CDR3 is TGCGCCAGCTCAGGGACAGGGGAAGGGGCCTTCTATGGCTACACCTTC. Amino acid sequence: CASSGTGEGAFYGYTF. The whole variable domain, filled in from reference TRBV5-1 and TRBJ1-2, reads KAGVTQTPRYLIKTRGQQVTLSCSPISGHRSVSWYQQTPGQGLQFLFEYFSETQRNKGNFPGRFSGRQFSNSRSEMNVSTLELGDSALYLCASSGTGEGAFYGYTFGSGTRLTVV.

The V and J genes are TRBV9 and TRBJ2-2, with a possible D match to TRBD2 (5 bases). V was trimmed by 4 bases and J by 5 bases, leaving 15 bases between them. Germline CDR1 is SGDLS and CDR2 is YYNGEE. CDR3 length: 15 residues. In DNA form, the CDR3 reads TGTGCCAGCAGCCCCTCAAGCCTAGCAACCGGGGAGCTGTTTTTT. Translated: CASSPSSLATGELFF.

This clone was observed a few times. The chain is built from TRBV19 and TRBJ1-5; 7 bases are shared with TRBD1. The CDR3 is made up of 15 amino acids. Germline loops: CDR1 LNHDA, CDR2 SQIVND (reference sequence). The J segment lost 4 bases and the V segment lost 6 bases, leaving 9 bases of the junction unmatched. The CDR3 nucleotides read TGTGCCAGTAGGCGTGACAGGGATGCAAATCAGCCCCAGCATTTT. Protein sequence: CASRRDRDANQPQHF.

This sequence joins TRBV6-4 and TRBJ2-7, with TRBD1 matching over 9 bases. The J segment lost 6 bases and the V segment lost 3 bases, leaving 6 bases of the junction unmatched. This CDR3 spans 14 amino acids. Germline CDR1 MRHNA, CDR2 SNTAGT. In DNA, the CDR3 is TGTGCCAGCAGTGATACCGGGACAGGGTGCGAGCAGTACTTC. Translated, it gives CASSDTGTGCEQYF.

V is TRBV30 and J is TRBJ2-3, with D possibly matching TRBD1 (5 bases). Germline CDR1 GTSNPN, CDR2 SVGIG (reference sequence). The V end was cut by 1 base, the J end by 0 bases, with 11 bases between. This CDR3 comprises 15 residues. The CDR3 nucleotides are TGTGCCTGGAGTGGGGGTGGACAAAGCACAGATACGCAGTATTTT. Amino acid sequence: CAWSGGGQSTDTQYF.

The rearrangement uses TRBV5-1 and TRBJ2-3; D is perhaps TRBD2 (5 bases). V was clipped by 6 bases and J by 1 base, with 18 bases between them. Germline loops: CDR1 SGHRS, CDR2 YFSETQ. This CDR3 is 16 amino acids long. The CDR3 protein is CASNLGLAWGTDTQYF. In nucleotides, the CDR3 is TGCGCCAGCAACCTCGGGCTAGCTTGGGGCACAGATACGCAGTATTTT.

The chain carries TRBV19 and TRBJ2-5, with 8 bases matching TRBD2. The J call is doubtful: the DNA matches TRBJ2-7 better. The germline CDR1 and CDR2 sequences are LNHDA and SQIVND (reference sequence). There are 14 residues in the CDR3. Written as DNA, the CDR3 is TGTGCCAGTAGCGGGACTAGTGGTTCCTACGAGCAGTACTTC. This codes for CASSGTSGSYEQYF.

This rearrangement joins TRBV5-1 to TRBJ2-5; 14 bases fit TRBD2. The DNA end is more similar to TRBJ2-7, so the J call may be wrong. Looked up from germline, CDR1 is SGHRS and CDR2 is YFSETQ. CDR3 size: 20 residues. The CDR3 sequence is CASSLRSGAGTSGSSYEQYF. DNA of the CDR3: TGCGCCAGCAGCTTGAGGTCTGGGGCGGGGACTAGCGGGAGCTCCTACGAGCAGTACTTC.

This chain uses TRBV6-6 with TRBJ2-1; D is uncertain. Germline-derived CDR1 and CDR2 are MNHNY and SVGAGI (reference sequence). The CDR3 extends over 14 amino acids. V lost 7 bases, J lost 4 bases, and 14 bases lay in between. In nucleotides, the CDR3 is TGTGCCAGCACCCAGACACCCCAATACAATGAGCAGTTCTTC. Residues: CASTQTPQYNEQFF.

This clone has more than one count but fewer than ten. V and J are TRBV5-6 and TRBJ1-4; perhaps TRBD1 as D (6 bases). Germline CDR1 is SGHDT and CDR2 is YYEEEE. The CDR3 is 14 residues long. Trimming removed 3 bases at V and 8 bases at J, with 14 bases between. CDR3: CASSYGSTGEKLFF. CDR3 nucleotides: TGTGCCAGCAGCTATGGATCTACAGGGGAAAAACTGTTTTTT.